Listed below are T cell receptor beta chains from one sample, sequenced in a study of human T cells and chemical hapten exposure. Using its own MiXCR run on the RACE reads, TCRdb lists one record per CDR3 protein. Of 42,000 or so distinct CDR3 sequences listed, under 5% were seen once; the top ten hold 26%. The specimen was whole blood, collected in connection with sensitization to the hapten diphenylcyclopropenone (DPC). The source of these receptors is a man in his fifties with alopecia areata. Some clones in this sample may be carry-over from other donors' samples. The CDR3 runs from the conserved cysteine through the conserved F or W. Fields, in order: J gene, clone size, V gene, CDR3 protein. Clone size, where shown, is once, few, many, or a class for clones that have expanded.

TRBJ1-5,many,TRBV2,CASSKGRVYQPQHF
TRBJ2-3,-,TRBV5-4,CASSSRGSGGISTQYF
TRBJ2-2,many,TRBV4-2,CASSPSGRNTGELFF
TRBJ2-2,many,TRBV6-1,CASRGGLTGELFF
TRBJ1-4,many,TRBV6-6,CASSYSRGANEKLFF
TRBJ1-1,-,TRBV6-5,CASSYVWGASTEAFF
TRBJ2-1,many,TRBV15,CATSSSGSSYNEQFF
TRBJ2-7,many,TRBV19,CASSIDLTGGYEQYF
TRBJ2-2,many,TRBV7-3,CASSWTGENTGELFF
TRBJ2-7,many,TRBV6-1,CASRRTGGSYEQYF
TRBJ2-1,many,TRBV12-3/TRBV12-4,CASSLGGRAFGNEQFF
TRBJ1-1,many,TRBV21-1,CASSKLGGKKTEAFF
TRBJ2-2,many,TRBV29-1,CSVAQGGTTGELFF
TRBJ2-1,many,TRBV5-1,CASSSGLAENEQFF
TRBJ1-1,many,TRBV7-8,CASSQGTDRAFF
TRBJ1-1,many,TRBV6-1,CVCTEAFF
TRBJ2-7,many,TRBV7-2,CASSLEASGRGYEQYF
TRBJ1-5,many,TRBV19,CASSTRDRGFQPQHF
TRBJ2-2,many,TRBV3-1,CASSQDLALPNTGELFF
TRBJ2-7,few,TRBV3-1,CASSQAGTPGTHRSYEQYF
TRBJ1-1,many,TRBV10-3,CAISDHSYNTEAFF
TRBJ1-5,many,TRBV2,CASSERRQSRRPQHF
TRBJ2-7,many,TRBV9,CASSVEVGIYEQYF
TRBJ2-7,many,TRBV5-1,CASSSGASGLSYEQYF
TRBJ2-5,few,TRBV4-1,CASSQDRGGRAETQYF
TRBJ2-7,many,TRBV12-3/TRBV12-4,CASSLETSGSSGQYF
TRBJ2-5,-,TRBV27,CASSLLSGGLETQYF
TRBJ1-6,many,TRBV12-3/TRBV12-4,CASSMGQGNSPLHF
TRBJ2-7,many,TRBV4-3,CASSQDGGQGFHEQYF
TRBJ2-1,many,TRBV28,CASSLLGSSYNEQFF
TRBJ1-3,many,TRBV3-1,CASSQDGWQSSGNTIYF
TRBJ1-1,many,TRBV29-1,CSGGQGNTEAFF